The 6 T cell receptor beta chains presented below share a single source sample, sequenced in a study of blood T cell repertoires in COVID-19. Data came from immunoSEQ multiplex PCR; TCRdb stores just in-frame clones and leaves some out. Altogether more than 250,000 clones are present, 80% to 90% being singletons, with the ten largest covering more than 9%. The sample consisted of PBMCs or T cells enriched from blood (not recorded which). Every receptor here comes from a woman under 30 who had recovered from COVID-19.

The chain employs TRBV19 and TRBJ2-1; 7 nucleotides line up with TRBD2. With V trimmed by 9 bases and J by 10 bases, 15 bases remained unmatched. The CDR3 runs 14 residues. Germline CDR1 reads LNHDA; CDR2 reads SQIVND (reference sequence). The CDR3 nucleotides read TGTGCCAGCCGGGGGGACGGGAGCCGGCTGGAGCAGTTCTTC. As protein: CASRGDGSRLEQFF. Drawing the rest from reference TRBV19 and TRBJ2-1, the complete variable domain is DGGITQSPKYLFRKEGQNVTLSCEQNLNHDAMYWYRQDPGQGLRLIYYSQIVNDFQKGDIAEGYSVSREKKESFPLTVTSAQKNPTAFYLCASRGDGSRLEQFFGPGTRLTVL.

CDR3 amino acids: CASRYPGQGTETQYF. The CDR3 DNA sequence: TGTGCCAGCCGTTACCCGGGACAGGGGACGGAGACCCAGTACTTC. The chain is built from TRBV5-8 and TRBJ2-5; 10 nucleotides agree with TRBD1. CDR1 and CDR2 from the germline V gene are SGHTS and YDEGEE. V shed 7 bases, J shed 5 bases, and the junction held 11 bases outside the gene matches. The CDR3 is 15 residues long.

The chain is built from TRBV7-9 and TRBJ1-1; TRBD1 agrees at 8 bases. The ends lost 7 bases at V and 2 bases at J; junction bases unmatched: 6. CDR1 and CDR2 (germline): SEHNR, FQNEAQ (reference sequence). CDR3 size: 14 residues. CDR3: CASTSQGDNTEAFF. CDR3 nucleotide sequence: TGTGCCAGCACCTCACAGGGGGATAACACTGAAGCTTTCTTT.

The chain uses TRBV5-8 and TRBJ2-7; no clear D gene. Per germline, CDR1 SGHTS and CDR2 YDEGEE. V dropped 0 bases and J dropped 4 bases, with 14 bases sitting between them. The CDR3 covers 15 residues. The CDR3 DNA reads TGTGCCAGCAGCTTGGAGACGGAGTCCCCGTACGAGCAGTACTTC. This gives the protein CASSLETESPYEQYF. Variable domain in full (rest from reference TRBV5-8 and TRBJ2-7): EAGVTQSPTHLIKTRGQQATLRCSPISGHTSVYWYQQALGLGLQFLLWYDEGEERNRGNFPPRFSGRQFPNYSSELNVNALELEDSALYLCASSLETESPYEQYFGPGTRLTVT.

The genes are TRBV9 and TRBJ2-2, with TRBD2 identical over 7 bases. Germline V CDR1 and CDR2: SGDLS, YYNGEE. J was trimmed by 4 bases and V by 3 bases; bases with no gene match: 6. The CDR3 extends over 15 amino acids. The CDR3 here is CASSARLASTGELFF. CDR3 nucleotide sequence: TGTGCCAGCAGCGCAAGACTAGCCAGCACCGGGGAGCTGTTTTTT.

The V gene is TRBV27, the J gene TRBJ2-7, with a tentative D call TRBD1 (6 bases). The length of the CDR3 is 14 residues. Germline CDR1 reads MNHEY; CDR2 reads SMNVEV (reference sequence). The V gene lost 2 bases and the J gene lost 2 bases, with 10 bases spanning the gap. CDR3: CASSLGTLPYEQYF. CDR3 DNA sequence: TGTGCCAGCAGTTTAGGGACACTTCCCTACGAGCAGTACTTC.